Given below is one T cell receptor (beta chain) in context. Antigen specificity is unknown. These data come from a study of cytomegalovirus exposure and HLA in healthy donors. Per germline, CDR1 MGHRA and CDR2 YSYEKL. This CDR3 comprises 16 residues. Trimming pared 1 base from V and 1 base from J, leaving 13 bases between. The method was immunoSEQ multiplex PCR; TCRdb's version includes in-frame clones alone and lacks a portion of them. The sample contains 100,000 or so clones, approximately 86% of which appear only once. Broader study findings: Diagnosis of cytomegalovirus status made by the classifier reportedly showed high specificity and sensitivity.

The donors were members of the validation cohort, which comprised under 150 subjects and was separate from the first cohort of fewer than 700 subjects. Material for sequencing was PBMCs. The TCR sequence derives from a woman in her late teens or twenties in good health and CMV-seropositive. V is TRBV4-1 and J is TRBJ1-1, with unresolved D. CDR3 sequence (DNA): TGCGCCAGCAGCCAAGGGGCAGGCCGATCGAACACTGAAGCTTTCTTT. It specifies CASSQGAGRSNTEAFF.